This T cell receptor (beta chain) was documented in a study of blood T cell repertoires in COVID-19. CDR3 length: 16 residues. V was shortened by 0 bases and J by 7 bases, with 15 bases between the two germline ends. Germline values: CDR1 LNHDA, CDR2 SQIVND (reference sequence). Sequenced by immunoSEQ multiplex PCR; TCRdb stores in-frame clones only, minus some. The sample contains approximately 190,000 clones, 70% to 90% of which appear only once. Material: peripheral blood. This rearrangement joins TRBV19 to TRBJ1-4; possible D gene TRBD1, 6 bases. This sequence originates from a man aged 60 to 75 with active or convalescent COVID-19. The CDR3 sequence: CASSIDRGGRGEKLFF. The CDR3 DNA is TGTGCCAGTAGTATAGATCGGGGGGGGCGCGGTGAAAAACTGTTTTTT.